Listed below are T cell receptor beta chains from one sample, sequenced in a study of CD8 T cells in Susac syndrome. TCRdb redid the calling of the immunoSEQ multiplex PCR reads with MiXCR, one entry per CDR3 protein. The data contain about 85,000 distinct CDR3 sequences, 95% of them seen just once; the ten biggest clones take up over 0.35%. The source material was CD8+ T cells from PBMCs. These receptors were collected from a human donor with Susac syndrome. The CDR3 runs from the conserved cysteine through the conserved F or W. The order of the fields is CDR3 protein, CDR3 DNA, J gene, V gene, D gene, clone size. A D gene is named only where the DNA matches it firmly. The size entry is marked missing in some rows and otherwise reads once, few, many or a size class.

CDR3aa: CASGDGGWDYTF; CDR3nt: TGTGCCAGCGGCGACGGGGGGTGGGACTACACCTTC; j_gene: TRBJ1-2; v_gene: TRBV12-3/TRBV12-4; d_gene: .; abundance: .
CDR3aa: CASSYPGRTEAFF; CDR3nt: TGTGCCAGCAGCTACCCGGGGAGAACTGAAGCTTTCTTT; j_gene: TRBJ1-1; v_gene: TRBV7-9; d_gene: .; abundance: .
CDR3aa: CASSRTGRETQYF; CDR3nt: TGTGCCAGCTCTCGGACAGGGAGGGAGACCCAGTACTTC; j_gene: TRBJ2-5; v_gene: TRBV13; d_gene: TRBD1; abundance: .
CDR3aa: CASSLPARETQYF; CDR3nt: TGTGCTAGCAGCTTACCCGCACGAGAGACCCAGTACTTC; j_gene: TRBJ2-5; v_gene: TRBV7-7; d_gene: .; abundance: .
CDR3aa: CASSLGVAGWQNTGELFF; CDR3nt: TGCGCCAGCAGCTTGGGGGTCGCGGGTTGGCAGAACACCGGGGAGCTGTTTTTT; j_gene: TRBJ2-2; v_gene: TRBV5-1; d_gene: .; abundance: .
CDR3aa: CASSLGQGSQPQHF; CDR3nt: TGTGCCAGCAGCTTAGGACAGGGGAGTCAGCCCCAGCATTTT; j_gene: TRBJ1-5; v_gene: TRBV7-9; d_gene: TRBD1; abundance: .
CDR3aa: CASSQQGINTEAFF; CDR3nt: TGTGCCAGTAGCCAACAGGGAATTAACACTGAAGCTTTCTTT; j_gene: TRBJ1-1; v_gene: TRBV19; d_gene: .; abundance: .
CDR3aa: CASSQWDSSPLHF; CDR3nt: TGTGCCAGCAGCCAATGGGACAGTTCACCCCTCCACTTT; j_gene: TRBJ1-6; v_gene: TRBV14; d_gene: TRBD1; abundance: .
CDR3aa: CASSSTGPRQELFTDTQYF; CDR3nt: TGTGCCAGCAGCTCTACGGGCCCGCGACAGGAGCTTTTCACAGATACGCAGTATTTT; j_gene: TRBJ2-3; v_gene: TRBV5-6; d_gene: .; abundance: .
CDR3aa: CSVAGSKNTDTQYF; CDR3nt: TGCAGCGTTGCAGGCAGCAAAAACACAGATACGCAGTATTTT; j_gene: TRBJ2-3; v_gene: TRBV29-1; d_gene: .; abundance: .
CDR3aa: CASRRDNEQFF; CDR3nt: TGCGCCAGCAGACGAGACAATGAGCAGTTCTTC; j_gene: TRBJ2-1; v_gene: TRBV5-1; d_gene: .; abundance: .
CDR3aa: CSARERAGAERAKNIQYF; CDR3nt: TGCAGTGCCAGAGAGAGGGCAGGCGCCGAGCGGGCCAAAAACATTCAGTACTTC; j_gene: TRBJ2-4; v_gene: TRBV20-1; d_gene: .; abundance: .
CDR3aa: CASSQSTSPEAFF; CDR3nt: TGTGCCAGCAGCCAGAGTACGAGTCCTGAAGCTTTCTTT; j_gene: TRBJ1-1; v_gene: TRBV3-1; d_gene: .; abundance: .
CDR3aa: CASSVDRSYTF; CDR3nt: TGTGCCAGCAGCGTAGATAGGAGCTACACCTTC; j_gene: TRBJ1-2; v_gene: TRBV9; d_gene: .; abundance: once
CDR3aa: CASSLTGVNEKLFF; CDR3nt: TGCGCCAGCAGCTTGACAGGGGTCAATGAAAAACTGTTTTTT; j_gene: TRBJ1-4; v_gene: TRBV5-1; d_gene: TRBD1; abundance: .